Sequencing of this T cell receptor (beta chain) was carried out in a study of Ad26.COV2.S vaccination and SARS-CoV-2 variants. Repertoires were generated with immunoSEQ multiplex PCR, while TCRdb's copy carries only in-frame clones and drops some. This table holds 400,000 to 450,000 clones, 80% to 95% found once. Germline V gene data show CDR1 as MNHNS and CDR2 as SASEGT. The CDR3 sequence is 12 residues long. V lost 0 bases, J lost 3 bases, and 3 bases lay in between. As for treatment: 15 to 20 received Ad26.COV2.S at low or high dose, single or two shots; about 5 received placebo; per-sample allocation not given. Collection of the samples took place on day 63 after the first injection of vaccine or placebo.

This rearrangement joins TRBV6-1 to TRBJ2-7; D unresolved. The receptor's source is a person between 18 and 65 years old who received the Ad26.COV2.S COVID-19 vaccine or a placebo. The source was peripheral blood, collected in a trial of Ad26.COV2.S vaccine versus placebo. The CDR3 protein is CASSEAIYEQYF. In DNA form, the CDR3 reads TGTGCCAGCAGTGAAGCGATCTACGAGCAGTACTTC.